This T cell receptor (beta chain) is from a study of blood T cell repertoires in COVID-19. Overall study context: COVID-19 samples from acute and convalescent phases originated in the United States, Italy and Spain. T cells, B-cell-depleted T cells, or PBMCs provided the cDNA or gDNA that served as material.

Under the authors' procedure: For nucleated cells, counts were estimated from reference gene primer amplification. Clones were read by immunoSEQ multiplex PCR, and TCRdb kept only the in-frame ones, dropping some. V and J calls and clone size are those listed in that table; D and trimming were worked out from the DNA. Among a few hundred thousand clones listed, approximately 81% were seen once. Sequenced material: peripheral blood. This sequence originates from a woman aged 18 to 35 with acute or convalescent COVID-19.

CDR3: CASSQRTGRDYEQYF. CDR3 DNA sequence: TGCGCCAGCAGCCAGAGGACAGGCAGAGACTACGAGCAGTACTTC. The genes are TRBV4-1 and TRBJ2-7; 7 nucleotides match TRBD1. This CDR3 spans 15 amino acids. V shed 3 bases and J 3 bases; nucleotides not matched to a gene: 8. Germline CDR1 and CDR2: MGHRA and YSYEKL.